Presented here are 17 T cell receptor beta chains from one specimen sequenced in a study of Ad26.COV2.S vaccination and SARS-CoV-2 variants. Using immunoSEQ multiplex PCR, the repertoire was profiled, and TCRdb retains in-frame clones only, with some absent. The data show around 300,000 clones, 85% to 90% seen once. Treatment of the sample: 15 to 20 received Ad26.COV2.S at low or high dose, single or two shots; roughly 5 received placebo; per-sample allocation not given. Specimens were obtained on day 63 following the first vaccine or placebo injection. The sample was peripheral blood, taken in a trial of Ad26.COV2.S vaccine versus placebo. The source of these receptors is a person between 18 and 60 years old who received the Ad26.COV2.S COVID-19 vaccine or a placebo.

This sequence joins TRBV19 and TRBJ2-6, with 7 positions matching TRBD1. The junction had 6 bases not matched to a gene; V was cut back by 8 bases and J by 2 bases. Germline V gives CDR1 LNHDA, CDR2 SQIVND (reference sequence). This CDR3 is built from 15 residues. The CDR3 loop is CASSNRGTGANVLTF. CDR3 DNA: TGTGCCAGTTCTAACAGGGGCACTGGGGCCAACGTCCTGACTTTC.

This sequence joins TRBV7-9 and TRBJ2-7, with TRBD1 identical over 8 bases. Germline CDR1 is SEHNR and CDR2 is FQNEAQ (reference sequence). V lost 5 bases to trimming and J lost 2 bases; unmatched junction nucleotides: 17. This CDR3 is 18 amino acids long. CDR3 region: CASSLARPGTGRTYEQYF. The CDR3 coding sequence is TGTGCCAGCAGCCTCGCCCGCCCCGGGACAGGTCGTACCTACGAGCAGTACTTC.

The genes are TRBV7-8 and TRBJ2-2; D is uncertain. CDR3 length equals 18 residues. Germline V lookup: CDR1 SGHVS, CDR2 FQNEAQ. Trimming stripped 1 base from V and 2 bases from J, with 17 bases between. The CDR3 sequence: CASSLVRVRGANTGELFF. The CDR3 nucleotides are TGTGCCAGCAGCTTAGTACGGGTTAGAGGAGCCAACACCGGGGAGCTGTTTTTT.

This chain connects TRBV28 to TRBJ2-1, with TRBD2 matching 8 bases. CDR3 length: 15 amino acids. Trimming at V came to 5 bases and at J to 6 bases, leaving 9 bases not matched to a gene. Germline V CDR1 and CDR2: MDHEN, SYDVKM. The CDR3 loop is CASSVSGINSNEQFF. The CDR3 DNA is TGTGCCAGCAGTGTTAGCGGGATCAATTCCAATGAGCAGTTCTTC.

The chain carries TRBV4-2 and TRBJ2-5; 7 bases are shared with TRBD1. After removal of 4 bases from V and 5 bases from J, the junction contained 10 bases not matched to a gene. Germline CDR1 and CDR2: LGHNA and YNFKEQ. This CDR3 spans 15 amino acids. The chain's CDR3 is CASSPATGVGETQYF. The CDR3, as DNA: TGTGCCAGCAGCCCAGCTACAGGGGTGGGGGAGACCCAGTACTTC.

The J gene is TRBJ1-1, the V gene TRBV7-9; 7 nucleotides agree with TRBD1. The J segment lost 6 bases and the V segment lost 1 base, leaving 11 bases of the junction unmatched. The V gene's germline CDR1 is SEHNR and CDR2 FQNEAQ (reference sequence). This CDR3 has 16 residues. CDR3 in amino acids: CASSLGLGGGVSEAFF. The CDR3 DNA reads as TGTGCCAGCAGCTTAGGGTTAGGAGGGGGCGTTTCTGAAGCTTTCTTT.

The chain combines TRBV4-1 with TRBJ2-2, with TRBD1 identical over 8 bases. The germline CDR1 and CDR2 sequences are MGHRA and YSYEKL. The CDR3 has 16 amino acids. After removal of 3 bases from V and 3 bases from J, the junction contained 6 bases not matched to a gene. The DNA for the CDR3 is TGCGCCAGCAGCCAGTTCGCGACAGGGGACACCGGGGAGCTGTTTTTT. Translation: CASSQFATGDTGELFF.

V usage is TRBV2 and J usage is TRBJ2-1; 10 nucleotides match TRBD2. Trimming removed 8 bases from V and 9 bases from J; junction bases left unmatched: 7. The germline gives CDR1 SNHLY, CDR2 FYNNEI. The CDR3 spans 13 residues. CDR3 sequence: CASEAGGPSEQFF. The CDR3 DNA reads TGTGCCAGCGAAGCGGGAGGGCCGAGTGAGCAGTTCTTC.

The V call is TRBV5-1, the J call TRBJ2-7, with 7 bases matching TRBD1. The CDR3 totals 14 residues. The V gene's germline CDR1 is SGHRS and CDR2 YFSETQ. V gave up 1 base and J gave up 4 bases; unmatched junction bases: 5. The DNA of the CDR3 is TGCGCCAGCAGCTTGCGACAGGGTGGGTACGAGCAGTACTTC. Translation: CASSLRQGGYEQYF.

The J gene is TRBJ1-1, the V gene TRBV7-9; D remains unclear. Deletions cut 5 bases from V and 0 bases from J, with 16 bases between. CDR1 is SEHNR and CDR2 is FQNEAQ in the germline V gene (reference sequence). The CDR3 extends over 16 amino acids. The CDR3 DNA is TGTGCCAGCAGCCCGCAGCGGGTAGGGATGAACACTGAAGCTTTCTTT. Translated, it gives CASSPQRVGMNTEAFF.

V and J are TRBV24-1 and TRBJ2-3, with 8 bases that match TRBD2. V dropped 4 bases and J dropped 0; count of bases not matched to a gene: 5. The CDR3 contains 16 residues. In germline, CDR1 is KGHDR, CDR2 SFDVKD. The CDR3 region is CATSEPGTSSTDTQYF. CDR3 in DNA: TGTGCCACCAGTGAGCCCGGGACTAGTAGCACAGATACGCAGTATTTT.

The chain has TRBV4-1 and TRBJ2-1, with TRBD2 matching over 12 bases. This CDR3 has 15 amino acids. Germline trimming cut 2 bases from V and 9 bases from J; bases unmatched to any gene: 5. Germline V lookup: CDR1 MGHRA, CDR2 YSYEKL. The CDR3 DNA follows: TGCGCCAGCAGCCAAACTAGCGGGGGGTTAGGTGAGCAGTTCTTC. It translates to CASSQTSGGLGEQFF.

The chain joins TRBV29-1 to TRBJ1-1; 7 bases line up with TRBD1. V was pared by 4 bases and J by 2 bases, with 7 bases of the junction left unmatched. In germline, CDR1 is SQVTM, CDR2 ANQGSEA. The CDR3 sequence is 14 residues long. This CDR3 is CSVGPIGGNTEAFF. The CDR3 DNA reads TGCAGCGTTGGGCCGATAGGGGGCAACACTGAAGCTTTCTTT.

In regard to this clone: The junction and the germline gene differ at one end; a read error may be behind it. This same CDR3 is encoded by further DNA sequences in the sample. CDR3 coding DNA: TGTGCCAGCTCACCACTACGGGCTACCGGGGAGTTGTTTTTT. Amino acid sequence: CASSPLRATGELFF. The rearrangement uses TRBV18 and TRBJ2-2; weak D call: TRBD2 (5 bases). The CDR3 loop spans 14 amino acids. From germline, CDR1 is KGHSH and CDR2 LQKENI.

The chain links TRBV19 to TRBJ1-1, with TRBD1 matching 7 bases. CDR1 is LNHDA and CDR2 is SQIVND in the germline V gene (reference sequence). V was pared by 5 bases and J by 4 bases, with 7 bases of the junction left unmatched. The CDR3 contains 14 residues. The CDR3 here is CASSPYRGSTEAFF. CDR3 coding DNA: TGTGCCAGTAGTCCCTACAGGGGCAGCACTGAAGCTTTCTTT.

A single count supports this clone. V usage is TRBV7-8 and J usage is TRBJ2-1; D gene unclear. There are 13 residues in the CDR3. The germline V and J ends were trimmed by 5 bases and 8 bases, with 13 bases remaining between them. The V gene's germline CDR1 is SGHVS and CDR2 FQNEAQ. CDR3 loop: CASSPRSAHEQFF. In DNA form, the CDR3 reads TGTGCCAGCAGCCCCCGGAGTGCCCATGAGCAGTTCTTC.

CDR3 region: CASPPGRGETQYF. CDR3 DNA sequence: TGTGCCAGCCCACCCGGGCGCGGGGAGACCCAGTACTTC. This chain connects TRBV6-5 to TRBJ2-5; D might be TRBD2 (5 bases). Looked up from germline, CDR1 is MNHEY and CDR2 is SVGAGI. Trimming removed 8 bases from V and 5 bases from J, with 15 bases in between. The CDR3 totals 13 residues.